This TCR beta chain came from a study of blood T cells in healthy people across ages. Study-wide points: Roughly linear declines in TCR beta diversity per million T cells occurred with age.

Drawn from each donor were ten milliliters of peripheral blood. Per the germline V gene, CDR1 is SGHRS and CDR2 is YFSETQ. Losses at the gene ends were 4 bases for V and 9 bases for J; bases not matched to a gene: 7. The CDR3 runs 15 residues. This clonotype was picked up a small number of times. Its target is unknown. Through a sample-barcoded 5' primer and a J-beta primer mix, a second PCR was run for roughly 6 to 12 cycles. The yield of each sample was at least 2.5 million CDR3-containing paired-end reads. TCRdb ran MiXCR on the 5' RACE reads and lists one entry per CDR3 protein. This table holds around 800,000 distinct CDR3 sequences, about 47% found once.

J is TRBJ2-1 and V is TRBV5-1, with 13 bases lining up with TRBD2. The specimen was blood. This TCR was recovered from a man aged 80 or over in good health. CDR3 DNA sequence: TGCGCCAGCAGCCCCTGGACTAGCGGGAGTGCTGAGCAGTTCTTC. This codes for CASSPWTSGSAEQFF. The variable domain in full, with the rest retrieved from reference TRBV5-1 and TRBJ2-1, is KAGVTQTPRYLIKTRGQQVTLSCSPISGHRSVSWYQQTPGQGLQFLFEYFSETQRNKGNFPGRFSGRQFSNSRSEMNVSTLELGDSALYLCASSPWTSGSAEQFFGPGTRLTVL.